This section outlines one T cell receptor (beta chain) sequence together with its context. As yet, its antigen is unknown. CDR3 length: 14 amino acids. Trimming took off 2 bases at V and 0 bases at J, with 4 bases between the two ends. The record originates from a study of T cell repertoires in cytomegalovirus infection. MiXCR was run by TCRdb on the reads, yielding one entry per CDR3 protein. The table shows some 560,000 distinct CDR3 sequences, with approximately 40% occurring only once. The sequencing used cultured PBMCs, collected from culture after CMV antigen stimulation. The chain carries TRBV12-3 or TRBV12-4 and TRBJ1-4; no clear D gene. This TCR was sampled from a human donor in good health (CMV status not recorded). Some clones in this sample may be carry-over from other donors' samples. In DNA form, the CDR3 reads TGTGCCAGCAGTTTAATAGCAACTAATGAAAAACTGTTTTTT. Encoded protein: CASSLIATNEKLFF.